What follows is one T cell receptor (beta chain) and its context. Its target is not known. These data belong to a study of vaccination and CD4 T cells after COVID-19. Background on the study: Stimulation used overlapping spike peptides from SARS-CoV-2, HCoV-NL63, HCoV-OC43 and HCoV-229E.

At the Johns Hopkins FTIC core, DNA taken from cultured CD4+ T cells was sequenced by way of the Oncomine TCR Beta short-read assay. Using the QIAamp micro DNA kit, genomic DNA was extracted from the CD4+ T cells that had been cultured. Each CDR3 protein is one row after TCRdb ran MiXCR on the PCR reads. The sample includes over 10,000 distinct CDR3 sequences, around 66% seen only once; the top ten take 8% to 9.5%. This sample's treatment: approximately 9-day PBMC culture with coronavirus spike peptide pools or control peptides (ViraFEST assay). Once cultured about 10 days, CD4+ T cells underwent isolation by negative selection. Trimming cost V 6 bases and J 3 bases, with 14 bases left between them. CDR3 size: 15 residues. Germline values: CDR1 MNHEY, CDR2 SVGEGT.

This TCR came from a human donor who had recovered from COVID-19. The sequenced sample was CD4+ T cells from blood, cultured in vitro. The J gene is TRBJ2-2, the V gene TRBV6-2 or TRBV6-3, with unresolved D. The CDR3 nucleotides read TGTGCCAGCAGCCCAGTTACGGGCTACACCGGGGAGCTGTTTTTT. It is translated as CASSPVTGYTGELFF.